This T cell receptor beta chain was observed in a study of blood T cells in healthy people across ages. Study findings and constraints: Whereas aged donors had fewer naive CD4+ cells, long-lived donors had more of them and higher diversity. The study regarded diversity estimates from one million T cells as underestimates. Significant beta diversity loss was already apparent by age approximately 36, declining roughly linearly.

A remark on this clonotype: Its target is not known.

The CDR3 contains 18 residues. Germline V gives CDR1 LGHNA, CDR2 YSLEER. Unmatched junction bases numbered 10, after V lost 1 base and J lost 5 bases. Combining a sample-barcoded 5' primer with a J-beta primer mix, a second PCR ran for roughly 7 to 12 cycles. TCRdb fed the 5' RACE reads into MiXCR, producing one record per CDR3 protein. This table holds about 1,500,000 distinct CDR3 sequences, roughly 30% found once. The chain has TRBV4-3 and TRBJ2-5; 13 nucleotides match TRBD2. The source material was blood. This receptor was identified in a woman aged 30 to 39 in good health. For the CDR3, the DNA is TGCGCCAGCAGCCAAGCACGGGGGACTAGCGGGATGAAGGAGACCCAGTACTTC. Protein sequence: CASSQARGTSGMKETQYF.